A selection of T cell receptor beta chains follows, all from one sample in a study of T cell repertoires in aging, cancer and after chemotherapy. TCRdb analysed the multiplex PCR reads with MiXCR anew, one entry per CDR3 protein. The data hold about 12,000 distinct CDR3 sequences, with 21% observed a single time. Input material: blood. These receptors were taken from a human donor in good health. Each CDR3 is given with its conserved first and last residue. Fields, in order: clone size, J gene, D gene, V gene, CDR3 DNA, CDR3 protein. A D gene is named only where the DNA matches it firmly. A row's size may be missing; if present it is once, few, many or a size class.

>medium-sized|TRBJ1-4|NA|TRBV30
TGTGCCTCGTCGGCAGAAGATGAAAAACTGTTTTTT
CASSAEDEKLFF
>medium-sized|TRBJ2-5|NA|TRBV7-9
TGTGCCAGCAGCCGGGATGAGACCCAGTACTTC
CASSRDETQYF
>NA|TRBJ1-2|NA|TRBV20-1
TGCAGTGCTTCTCGGGGGAGGGATGGCTACACCTTC
CSASRGRDGYTF
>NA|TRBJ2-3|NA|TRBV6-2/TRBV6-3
TGTGCCAGCACTAGCTGGGGGGGGGCGGATACGCAGTATTTT
CASTSWGGADTQYF
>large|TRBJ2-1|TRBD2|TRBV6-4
TGTGCCAGCAGTGACTCTAGCGGGGACATCAATGAGCAGTTCTTC
CASSDSSGDINEQFF
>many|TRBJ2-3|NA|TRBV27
TGTGCCAGCAAGTACGCAGATACGCAGTATTTT
CASKYADTQYF
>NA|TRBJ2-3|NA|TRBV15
TGTGCCACCAGCAGAGATTACTTAGCTATGACAGATATGCAGTATTTT
CATSRDYLAMTDMQYF
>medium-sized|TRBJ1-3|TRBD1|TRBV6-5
TGTGCCAGCTGGGAGGGGGCGGGTGGAAACACCATATATTTT
CASWEGAGGNTIYF
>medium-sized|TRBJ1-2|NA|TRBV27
TGTGCCTCCAGGGACGGAGCTAACTATGGCTACACCTTC
CASRDGANYGYTF
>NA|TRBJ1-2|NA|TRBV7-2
TGTGCCAGCAGCTTATCCCCAGGAGGGGCGCAGGGTGGCTACATCTTC
CASSLSPGGAQGGYIF
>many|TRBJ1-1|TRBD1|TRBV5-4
TGTGCCAGCAGCAACCGACAGGGTCCCGTGGGAGCTTTCTTT
CASSNRQGPVGAFF
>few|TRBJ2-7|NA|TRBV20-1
TGCAGTGCTACTAGAACCTACGCCTCCTACGAGCAGTACTTC
CSATRTYASYEQYF
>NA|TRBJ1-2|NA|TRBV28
TGTGCCAGCAGTCCGGGCTACACCTTC
CASSPGYTF
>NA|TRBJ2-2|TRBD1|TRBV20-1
TGCAGTGCTAGAGACGGGACAGCCAACACCGGGGAGCTGTTTTTT
CSARDGTANTGELFF
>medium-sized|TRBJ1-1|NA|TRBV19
TGTGCCAGTAGTGCCTCGGTGGAGGGTCCCACTGCTGAAGCTTTCTTT
CASSASVEGPTAEAFF